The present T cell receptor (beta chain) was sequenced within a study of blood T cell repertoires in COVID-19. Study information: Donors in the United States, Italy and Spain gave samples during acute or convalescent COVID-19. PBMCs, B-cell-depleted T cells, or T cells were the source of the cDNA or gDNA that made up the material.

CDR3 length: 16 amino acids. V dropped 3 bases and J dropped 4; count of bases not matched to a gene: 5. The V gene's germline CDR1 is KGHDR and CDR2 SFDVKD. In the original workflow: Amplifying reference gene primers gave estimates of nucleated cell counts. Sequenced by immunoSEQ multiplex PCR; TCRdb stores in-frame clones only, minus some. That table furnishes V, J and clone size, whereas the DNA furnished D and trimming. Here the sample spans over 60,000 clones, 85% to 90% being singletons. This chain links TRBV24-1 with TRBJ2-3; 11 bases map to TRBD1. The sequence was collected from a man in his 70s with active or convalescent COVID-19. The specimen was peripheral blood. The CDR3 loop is CATSDPGTGGPDTQYF. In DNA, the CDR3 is TGTGCCACCAGTGATCCCGGGACAGGGGGACCAGATACGCAGTATTTT.